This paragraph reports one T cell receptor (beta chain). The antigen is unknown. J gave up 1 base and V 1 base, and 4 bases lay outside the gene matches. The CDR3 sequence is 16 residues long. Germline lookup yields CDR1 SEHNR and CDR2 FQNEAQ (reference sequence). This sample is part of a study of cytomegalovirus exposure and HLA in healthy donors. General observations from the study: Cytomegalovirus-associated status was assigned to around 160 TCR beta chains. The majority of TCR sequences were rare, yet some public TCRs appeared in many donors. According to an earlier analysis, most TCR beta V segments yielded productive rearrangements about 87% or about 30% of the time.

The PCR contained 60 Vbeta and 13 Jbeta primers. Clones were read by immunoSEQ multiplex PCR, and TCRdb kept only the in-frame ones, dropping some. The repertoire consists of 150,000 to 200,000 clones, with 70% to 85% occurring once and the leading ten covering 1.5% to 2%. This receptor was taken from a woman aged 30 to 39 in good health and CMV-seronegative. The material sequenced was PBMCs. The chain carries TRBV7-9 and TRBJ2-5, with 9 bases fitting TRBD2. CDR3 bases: TGTGCCAGCAGCTTAGGTCTAGCGGGGACCCAAGAGACCCAGTACTTC. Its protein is CASSLGLAGTQETQYF.